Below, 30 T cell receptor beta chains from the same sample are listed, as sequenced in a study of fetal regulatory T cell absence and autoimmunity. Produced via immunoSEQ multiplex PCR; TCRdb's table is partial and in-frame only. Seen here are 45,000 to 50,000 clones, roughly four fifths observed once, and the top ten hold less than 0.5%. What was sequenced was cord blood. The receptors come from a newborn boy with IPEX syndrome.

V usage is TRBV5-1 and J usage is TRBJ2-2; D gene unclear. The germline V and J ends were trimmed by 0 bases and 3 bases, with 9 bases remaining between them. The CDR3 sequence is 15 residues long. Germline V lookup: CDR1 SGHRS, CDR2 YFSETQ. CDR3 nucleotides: TGCGCCAGCAGCTTGGCATGGGCTCACACCGGGGAGCTGTTTTTT. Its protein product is CASSLAWAHTGELFF.

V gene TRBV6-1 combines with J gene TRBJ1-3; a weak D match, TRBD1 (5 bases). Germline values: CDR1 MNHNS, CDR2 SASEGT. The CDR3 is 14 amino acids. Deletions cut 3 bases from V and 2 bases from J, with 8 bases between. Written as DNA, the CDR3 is TGTGCCAGCAGTGAGTGGGGGACTGGAAACACCATATATTTT. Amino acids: CASSEWGTGNTIYF.

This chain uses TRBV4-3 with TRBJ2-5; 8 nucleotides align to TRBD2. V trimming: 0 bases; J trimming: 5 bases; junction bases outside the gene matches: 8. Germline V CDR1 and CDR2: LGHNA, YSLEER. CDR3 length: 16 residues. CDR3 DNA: TGCGCCAGCAGCCAAGACCGGGGGGGCGAGGGGGAGACCCAGTACTTC. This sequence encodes CASSQDRGGEGETQYF.

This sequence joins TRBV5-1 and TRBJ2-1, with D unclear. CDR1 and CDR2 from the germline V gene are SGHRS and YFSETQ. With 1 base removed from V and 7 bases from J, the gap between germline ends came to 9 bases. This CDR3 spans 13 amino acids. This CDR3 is CASSLSLGNEQFF. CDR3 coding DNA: TGCGCCAGCAGCTTGTCTCTCGGAAATGAGCAGTTCTTC.

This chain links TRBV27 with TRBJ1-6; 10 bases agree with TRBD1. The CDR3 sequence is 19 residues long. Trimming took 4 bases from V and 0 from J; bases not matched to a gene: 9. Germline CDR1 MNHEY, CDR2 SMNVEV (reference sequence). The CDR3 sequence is CASSSWTGGFSSYNSPLHF. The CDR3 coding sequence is TGTGCCAGCAGTTCGTGGACAGGGGGATTTAGCTCCTATAATTCACCCCTCCACTTT.

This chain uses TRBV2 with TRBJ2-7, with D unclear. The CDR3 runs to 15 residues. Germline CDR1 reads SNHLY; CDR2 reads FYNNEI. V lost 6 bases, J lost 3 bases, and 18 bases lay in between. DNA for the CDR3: TGTGCCAGCAGGCGAGGTGGGCAGCTTGACTACGAGCAGTACTTC. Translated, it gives CASRRGGQLDYEQYF. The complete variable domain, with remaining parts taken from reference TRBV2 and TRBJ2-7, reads EPEVTQTPSHQVTQMGQEVILRCVPISNHLYFYWYRQILGQKVEFLVSFYNNEISEKSEIFDDQFSVERPDGSNFTLKIRSTKLEDSAMYFCASRRGGQLDYEQYFGPGTRLTVT.

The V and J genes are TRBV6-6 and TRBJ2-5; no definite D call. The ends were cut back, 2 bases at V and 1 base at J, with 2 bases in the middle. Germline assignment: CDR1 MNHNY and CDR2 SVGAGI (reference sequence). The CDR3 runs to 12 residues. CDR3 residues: CASSYTQETQYF. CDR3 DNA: TGTGCCAGCAGTTACACCCAAGAGACCCAGTACTTC.

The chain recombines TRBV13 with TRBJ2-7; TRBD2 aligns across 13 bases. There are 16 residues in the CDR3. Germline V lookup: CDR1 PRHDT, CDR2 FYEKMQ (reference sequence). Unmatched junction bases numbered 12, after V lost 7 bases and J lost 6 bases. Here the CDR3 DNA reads TGTGCCAGCACCGAAATGGGACTAGCGGGGATTGGCGAGCAGTACTTC. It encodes CASTEMGLAGIGEQYF.

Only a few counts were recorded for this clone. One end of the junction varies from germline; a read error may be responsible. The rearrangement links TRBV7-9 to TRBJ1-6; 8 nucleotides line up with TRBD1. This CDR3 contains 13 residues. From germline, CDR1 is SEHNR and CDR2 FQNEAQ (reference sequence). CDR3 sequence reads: CASSLGRTGSKNF. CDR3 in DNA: TGTGCCAGCAGCTTAGGAAGGACAGGGTCTAAGAACTTT.

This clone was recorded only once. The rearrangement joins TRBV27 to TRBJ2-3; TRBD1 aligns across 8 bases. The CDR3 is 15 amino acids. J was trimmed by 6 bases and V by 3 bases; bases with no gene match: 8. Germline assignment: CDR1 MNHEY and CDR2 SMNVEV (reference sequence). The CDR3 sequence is CASSFLGQVGDTQYF. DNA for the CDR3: TGTGCCAGCAGTTTCTTGGGACAGGTCGGGGATACGCAGTATTTT.

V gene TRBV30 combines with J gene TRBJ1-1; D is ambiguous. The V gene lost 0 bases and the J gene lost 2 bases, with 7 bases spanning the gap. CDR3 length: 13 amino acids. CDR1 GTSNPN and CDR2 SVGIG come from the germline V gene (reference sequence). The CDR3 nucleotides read TGTGCCTGGAGTGTCAGACCTAACACTGAAGCTTTCTTT. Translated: CAWSVRPNTEAFF.

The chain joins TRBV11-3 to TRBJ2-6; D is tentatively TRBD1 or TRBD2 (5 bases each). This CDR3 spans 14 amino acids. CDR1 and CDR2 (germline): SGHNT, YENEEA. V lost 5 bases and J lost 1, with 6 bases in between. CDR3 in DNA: TGTGCCAGCAGCGGGGGTTCTGGGGCCAACGTCCTGACTTTC. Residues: CASSGGSGANVLTF.

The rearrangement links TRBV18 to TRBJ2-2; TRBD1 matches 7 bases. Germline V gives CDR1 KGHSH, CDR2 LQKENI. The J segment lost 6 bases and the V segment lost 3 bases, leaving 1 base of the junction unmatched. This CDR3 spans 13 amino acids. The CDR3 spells CASSPTGPGELFF. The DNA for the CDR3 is TGTGCCAGCTCACCGACAGGGCCCGGGGAGCTGTTTTTT.

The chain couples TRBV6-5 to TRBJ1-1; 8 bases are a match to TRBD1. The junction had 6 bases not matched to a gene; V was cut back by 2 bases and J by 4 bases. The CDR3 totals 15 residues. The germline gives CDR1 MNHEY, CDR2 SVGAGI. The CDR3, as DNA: TGTGCCAGCAGTTACGGGCCAGGGGGCGTCACTGAAGCTTTCTTT. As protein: CASSYGPGGVTEAFF.

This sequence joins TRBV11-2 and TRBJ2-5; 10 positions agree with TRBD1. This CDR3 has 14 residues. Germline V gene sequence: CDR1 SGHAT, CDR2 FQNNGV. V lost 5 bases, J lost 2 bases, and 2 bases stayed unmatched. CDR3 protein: CASSPDRGQETQYF. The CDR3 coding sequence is TGTGCCAGCAGCCCGGACAGGGGGCAAGAGACCCAGTACTTC.

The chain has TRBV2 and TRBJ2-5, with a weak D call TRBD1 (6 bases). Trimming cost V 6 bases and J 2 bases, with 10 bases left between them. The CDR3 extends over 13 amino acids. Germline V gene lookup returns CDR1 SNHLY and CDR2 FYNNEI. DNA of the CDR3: TGTGCCAGCAGAGGGGGTCAACAAGAGACCCAGTACTTC. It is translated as CASRGGQQETQYF. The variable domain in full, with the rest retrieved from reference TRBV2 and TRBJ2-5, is EPEVTQTPSHQVTQMGQEVILRCVPISNHLYFYWYRQILGQKVEFLVSFYNNEISEKSEIFDDQFSVERPDGSNFTLKIRSTKLEDSAMYFCASRGGQQETQYFGPGTRLLVL.

The CDR3 reads CAISEQGQHTEAFF. For the CDR3, the DNA is TGTGCCATCAGTGAGCAAGGACAGCACACTGAAGCTTTCTTT. The chain links TRBV10-3 to TRBJ1-1; D might be TRBD1 (6 bases). Germline assignment: CDR1 ENHRY and CDR2 SYGVKD. The CDR3 is 14 amino acids. Between the trimmed V and J ends, which lost 2 bases and 3 bases, there was a span of 10 bases.

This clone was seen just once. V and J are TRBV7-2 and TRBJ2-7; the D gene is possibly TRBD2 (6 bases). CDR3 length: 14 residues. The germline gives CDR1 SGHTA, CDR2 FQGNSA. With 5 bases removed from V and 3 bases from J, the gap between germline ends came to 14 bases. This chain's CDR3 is CASSPPGLHYEQYF. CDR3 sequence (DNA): TGTGCCAGCAGCCCCCCGGGACTCCACTACGAGCAGTACTTC.

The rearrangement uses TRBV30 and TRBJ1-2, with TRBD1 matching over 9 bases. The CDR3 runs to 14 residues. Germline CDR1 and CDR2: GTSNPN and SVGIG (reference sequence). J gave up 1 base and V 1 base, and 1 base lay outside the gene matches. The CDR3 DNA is TGTGCCTGGAGTGCGACAGGGGGTAACTATGGCTACACCTTC. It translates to CAWSATGGNYGYTF.

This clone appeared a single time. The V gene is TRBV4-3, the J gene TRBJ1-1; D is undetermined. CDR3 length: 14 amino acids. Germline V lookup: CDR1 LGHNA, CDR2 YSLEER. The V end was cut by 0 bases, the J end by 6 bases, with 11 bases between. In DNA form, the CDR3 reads TGCGCCAGCAGCCAAGACCTGACGGCGGCTGAAGCTTTCTTT. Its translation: CASSQDLTAAEAFF.

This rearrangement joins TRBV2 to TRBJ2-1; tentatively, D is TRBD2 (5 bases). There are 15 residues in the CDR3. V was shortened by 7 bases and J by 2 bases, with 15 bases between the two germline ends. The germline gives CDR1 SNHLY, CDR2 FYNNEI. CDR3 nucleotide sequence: TGTGCCAGCACCGAAGTAGAGACTACCTACAATGAGCAGTTCTTC. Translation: CASTEVETTYNEQFF.

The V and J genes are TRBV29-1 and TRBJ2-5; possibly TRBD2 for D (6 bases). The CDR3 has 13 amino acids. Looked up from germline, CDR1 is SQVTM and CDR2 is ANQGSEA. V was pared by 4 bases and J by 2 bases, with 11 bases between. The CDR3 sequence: CSVVAGGQETQYF. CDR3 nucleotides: TGCAGCGTTGTGGCCGGAGGGCAAGAGACCCAGTACTTC.

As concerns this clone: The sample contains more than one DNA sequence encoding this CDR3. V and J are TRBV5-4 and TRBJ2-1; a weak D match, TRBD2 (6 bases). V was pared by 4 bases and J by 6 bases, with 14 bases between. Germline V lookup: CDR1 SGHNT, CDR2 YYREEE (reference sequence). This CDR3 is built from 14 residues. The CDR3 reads CASSPSHGGNEQFF. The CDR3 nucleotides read TGTGCCAGCAGCCCCTCACACGGGGGCAATGAGCAGTTCTTC.

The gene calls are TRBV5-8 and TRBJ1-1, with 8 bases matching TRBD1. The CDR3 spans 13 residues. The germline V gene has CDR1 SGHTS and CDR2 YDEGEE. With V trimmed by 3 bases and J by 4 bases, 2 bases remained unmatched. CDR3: CASSSDRGTEAFF. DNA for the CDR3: TGTGCCAGCAGCTCCGACAGGGGCACTGAAGCTTTCTTT. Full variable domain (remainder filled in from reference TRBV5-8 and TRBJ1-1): EAGVTQSPTHLIKTRGQQATLRCSPISGHTSVYWYQQALGLGLQFLLWYDEGEERNRGNFPPRFSGRQFPNYSSELNVNALELEDSALYLCASSSDRGTEAFFGQGTRLTVV.

The chain's CDR3 is CASRAGTSGMSTYEQYF. The CDR3 DNA sequence: TGTGCCAGCAGAGCCGGGACTAGCGGGATGTCTACCTACGAGCAGTACTTC. The V call is TRBV5-4, the J call TRBJ2-7; 13 nucleotides line up with TRBD2. This CDR3 is 17 amino acids long. Trimming took 5 bases from V and 2 from J; bases not matched to a gene: 10. Germline CDR1 and CDR2: SGHNT and YYREEE (reference sequence).

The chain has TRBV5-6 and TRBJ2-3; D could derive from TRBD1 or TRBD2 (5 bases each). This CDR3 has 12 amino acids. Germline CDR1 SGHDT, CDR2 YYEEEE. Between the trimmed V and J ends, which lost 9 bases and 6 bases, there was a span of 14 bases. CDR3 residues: CATRAWGDTQYF. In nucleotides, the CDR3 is TGTGCCACGCGAGCCTGGGGGGATACGCAGTATTTT.

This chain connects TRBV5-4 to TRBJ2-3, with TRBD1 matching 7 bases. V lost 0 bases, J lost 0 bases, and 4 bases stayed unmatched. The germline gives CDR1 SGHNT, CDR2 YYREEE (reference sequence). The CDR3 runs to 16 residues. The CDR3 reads CASSLATGYSTDTQYF. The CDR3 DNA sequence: TGTGCCAGCAGCTTGGCGACAGGGTATAGCACAGATACGCAGTATTTT.

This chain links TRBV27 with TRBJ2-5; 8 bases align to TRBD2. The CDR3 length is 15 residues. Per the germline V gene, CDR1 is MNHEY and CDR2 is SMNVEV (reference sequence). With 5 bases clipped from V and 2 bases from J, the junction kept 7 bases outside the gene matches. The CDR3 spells CASSREAGVQETQYF. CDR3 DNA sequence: TGTGCCAGCAGTCGTGAAGCGGGAGTACAAGAGACCCAGTACTTC.

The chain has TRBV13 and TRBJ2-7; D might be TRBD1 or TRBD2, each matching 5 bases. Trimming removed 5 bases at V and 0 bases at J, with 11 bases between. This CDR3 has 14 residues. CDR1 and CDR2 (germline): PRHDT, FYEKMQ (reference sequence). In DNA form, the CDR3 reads TGTGCCAGCAGCGCCGGGACCGCCTCCTACGAGCAGTACTTC. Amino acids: CASSAGTASYEQYF.

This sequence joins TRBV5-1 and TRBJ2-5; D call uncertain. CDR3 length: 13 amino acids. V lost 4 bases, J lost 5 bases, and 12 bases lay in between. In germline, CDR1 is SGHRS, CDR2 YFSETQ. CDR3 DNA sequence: TGCGCCAGCAGCCCGTACCTTGGGGAGACCCAGTACTTC. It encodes CASSPYLGETQYF. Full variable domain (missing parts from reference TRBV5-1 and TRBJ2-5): KAGVTQTPRYLIKTRGQQVTLSCSPISGHRSVSWYQQTPGQGLQFLFEYFSETQRNKGNFPGRFSGRQFSNSRSEMNVSTLELGDSALYLCASSPYLGETQYFGPGTRLLVL.